This entry lists 5 T cell receptor beta chains sequenced from one sample in a study of radiation and T cells in renal cell carcinoma. The time point here: baseline pretreatment blood. Specified treatment: 15 Gy SBRT to primary tumor, nephrectomy 4 weeks later. The data were produced by immunoSEQ multiplex PCR, yet TCRdb's version contains in-frame clones alone and is incomplete. This table has roughly 53,000 clones, about 80% appearing once. The source material was blood, sampled from a patient whose treatment included radiotherapy and nephrectomy. All receptors derive from a woman in her seventies with renal cell carcinoma.

This clone was seen a single time. V and J are TRBV6-6 and TRBJ1-1; 7 nucleotides match TRBD1. The CDR3 totals 14 residues. After removal of 6 bases from V and 6 bases from J, the junction contained 10 bases not matched to a gene. Germline values: CDR1 MNHNY, CDR2 SVGAGI (reference sequence). Here the CDR3 reads CASRTGTGGAEAFF. For the CDR3, the DNA is TGTGCCAGCAGGACAGGGACGGGGGGAGCTGAAGCTTTCTTT.

J is TRBJ1-5 and V is TRBV5-4; D not certain. This CDR3 is built from 11 residues. The V and J ends lost 4 bases and 11 bases respectively, with 10 bases between them. Germline V gives CDR1 SGHNT, CDR2 YYREEE (reference sequence). DNA for the CDR3: TGTGCCAGCAGCCGATCTGTGGCCCAGCATTTT. It specifies CASSRSVAQHF.

The CDR3 is CASSLARETQYF. CDR3 DNA: TGTGCCAGCAGCTTAGCCAGGGAGACCCAGTACTTC. This chain uses TRBV7-8 with TRBJ2-5, with D uncertain. Trimming left V 0 bases short and J 5 bases short, with 4 bases between. Germline CDR1 SGHVS, CDR2 FQNEAQ. This CDR3 comprises 12 residues.

The CDR3 sequence: CASSLYSSYEQYF. The CDR3 DNA is TGTGCCAGCAGCTTATACAGCTCCTACGAGCAGTACTTC. The V call is TRBV7-2, the J call TRBJ2-7, with no clear D. CDR1 and CDR2 (germline): SGHTA, FQGNSA. The CDR3 runs to 13 residues. Trimming left V 2 bases short and J 0 bases short, with 5 bases between. The complete variable domain, with remaining parts taken from reference TRBV7-2 and TRBJ2-7, reads GAGVSQSPSNKVTEKGKDVELRCDPISGHTALYWYRQSLGQGLEFLIYFQGNSAPDKSGLPSDRFSAERTGGSVSTLTIQRTQQEDSAVYLCASSLYSSYEQYFGPGTRLTVT.

This clone occurred once. CDR3 amino acids: CASSQKRGGTDTQYF. CDR3 coding DNA: TGTGCCAGCAGCCAAAAGCGGGGGGGAACAGATACGCAGTATTTT. The rearrangement uses TRBV4-2 and TRBJ2-3; 10 nucleotides match TRBD2. The CDR3 loop spans 15 amino acids. CDR1 is LGHNA, CDR2 YNFKEQ, per germline. J gave up 3 bases and V 2 bases, and 2 bases lay outside the gene matches.